This entry describes one T cell receptor beta chain. Its matching antigen is unknown. V was clipped by 7 bases and J by 1 base, with 10 bases between them. The CDR3 extends over 13 amino acids. Looked up from germline, CDR1 is LNHDA and CDR2 is SQIVND (reference sequence). The data are from a study of OX40 agonist ivuxolimab in advanced cancers. Study details: Administration of intravenous ivuxolimab to patients occurred every 2 weeks at 0.01 to 10 mg/kg. The mean age was 60 years, ranging from about 20 to 85, with less than 90% of participants male. Study findings and constraints: Average numbers of expanded clones were greater in CD8+ T cells than in CD4+. The antigen specificity of the peripheral T cells (those that were expanded) was not determined.

Libraries were prepared by immunoSEQ multiplex PCR; TCRdb keeps only in-frame clonotypes and omits some of them. The data contain roughly 68,000 clones, around 87% of them singletons. The chain combines TRBV19 with TRBJ1-1; a weak D match, TRBD1 (5 bases). The receptor was derived from an adult with an advanced solid tumor such as melanoma, head and neck, liver or kidney cancer. The sequences come from CD4+ or CD8+ T cells sorted from blood, collected in a trial of the OX40 agonist ivuxolimab. The CDR3 protein is CASIGGWNTEAFF. CDR3 sequence (DNA): TGTGCCAGTATCGGGGGGTGGAACACTGAAGCTTTCTTT.